This TCR beta chain was sequenced for a study of T cell clusters in autoimmune cytopenias. Across the whole study: Healthy donor controls had a mean age of about 53 years and median age of roughly 60 years. Study results and limitations: Healthy donors had 2.5 to 3-fold more exclusive TRB clusters than active autoimmune hepatitis patients. Primary autoimmune cytopenia patients seemingly lacked the physiological T cell clusters found in healthy donors.

CDR3 size: 11 residues. The V gene's germline CDR1 is DFQATT and CDR2 SNEGSKA (reference sequence). One tube held mixed TRB-A and TRB-B primer pools for touch-down PCR. From the multiplex PCR reads, TCRdb lists one entry per CDR3 protein and no DNA. Its table records thousands of distinct CDR3 sequences. About this clonotype itself: Its antigen is unknown.

TRB was amplified from around 0.25 ug of peripheral blood genomic DNA per sample. These data also featured in a second study, about T cell repertoires in aging, cancer and after chemotherapy.

The sequence was obtained from a human donor in good health. This chain links TRBV20-1 with TRBJ1-1. Input material: peripheral blood. CDR3 region: CSVKGNTEAFF.